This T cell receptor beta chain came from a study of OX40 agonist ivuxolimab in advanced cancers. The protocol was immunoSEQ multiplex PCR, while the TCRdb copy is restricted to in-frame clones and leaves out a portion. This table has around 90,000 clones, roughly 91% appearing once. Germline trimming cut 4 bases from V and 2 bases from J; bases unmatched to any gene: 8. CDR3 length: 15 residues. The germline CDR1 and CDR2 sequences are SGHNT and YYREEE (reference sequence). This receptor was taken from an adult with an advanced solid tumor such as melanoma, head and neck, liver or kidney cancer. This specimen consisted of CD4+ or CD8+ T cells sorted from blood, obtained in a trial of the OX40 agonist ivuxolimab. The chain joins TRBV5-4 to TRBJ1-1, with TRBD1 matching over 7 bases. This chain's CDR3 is CASSGAGTANTEAFF. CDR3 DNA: TGTGCCAGCAGCGGCGCCGGGACAGCAAACACTGAAGCTTTCTTT. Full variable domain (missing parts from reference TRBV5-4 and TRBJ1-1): ETGVTQSPTHLIKTRGQQVTLRCSSQSGHNTVSWYQQALGQGPQFIFQYYREEENGRGNFPPRFSGLQFPNYSSELNVNALELDDSALYLCASSGAGTANTEAFFGQGTRLTVV.